This TCR beta chain was retrieved from a study of blood T cell repertoires in COVID-19. For the study at large: The samples span acute and convalescent COVID-19 from the United States, Italy and Spain.

Germline CDR1 PRHDT, CDR2 FYEKMQ (reference sequence). V dropped 5 bases and J dropped 7 bases, with 6 bases sitting between them. There are 11 residues in the CDR3. Methods used by the authors: Amplification with reference gene primers provided the estimates of nucleated cell counts. Data came from immunoSEQ multiplex PCR; TCRdb stores just in-frame clones and leaves some out. Clone size and V and J calls were adopted from that table, with D and trimming inferred from the DNA. The sample consists of some 200,000 clones, over 80% of them appearing once. This clone has just one count. The sequence derives from a woman in her 40s with acute or convalescent COVID-19. Sequenced sample: peripheral blood. The J gene is TRBJ2-1, the V gene TRBV13; no clear D gene. CDR3 protein: CASSPHNEQFF. The CDR3 DNA reads TGTGCCAGCAGCCCCCATAATGAGCAGTTCTTC.